This TCR beta chain was captured in a study of cytomegalovirus exposure and HLA in healthy donors. Comment on this clone: Its target is unknown.

The PCR was carried out with 60 Vbeta primers and 13 Jbeta primers. Method: immunoSEQ multiplex PCR; TCRdb's copy keeps in-frame clones and lacks some. The sample contains more than 150,000 clones, around 80% of which appear only once. Trimming removed 4 bases from V and 2 bases from J, with 18 bases in between. This CDR3 comprises 16 residues. Germline V gives CDR1 SGHNT, CDR2 YYREEE (reference sequence). Study-level results: Several of the most significant clusters appeared, in a later analysis, to be linked to common viral pathogens. Reportedly, cytomegalovirus status was diagnosed with high sensitivity and specificity. Across all donors, roughly uniform sequencing depth was an assumption of the presence/absence analyses.

Sample: PBMCs. The source is a woman aged 50 to 65 in good health and CMV-seropositive. The V call is TRBV5-4, the J call TRBJ1-2, with D maybe TRBD1 (6 bases). The CDR3 here is CASSRGRAGVNYGYTF. DNA of the CDR3: TGTGCCAGCAGCCGCGGTCGGGCAGGGGTCAACTATGGCTACACCTTC.